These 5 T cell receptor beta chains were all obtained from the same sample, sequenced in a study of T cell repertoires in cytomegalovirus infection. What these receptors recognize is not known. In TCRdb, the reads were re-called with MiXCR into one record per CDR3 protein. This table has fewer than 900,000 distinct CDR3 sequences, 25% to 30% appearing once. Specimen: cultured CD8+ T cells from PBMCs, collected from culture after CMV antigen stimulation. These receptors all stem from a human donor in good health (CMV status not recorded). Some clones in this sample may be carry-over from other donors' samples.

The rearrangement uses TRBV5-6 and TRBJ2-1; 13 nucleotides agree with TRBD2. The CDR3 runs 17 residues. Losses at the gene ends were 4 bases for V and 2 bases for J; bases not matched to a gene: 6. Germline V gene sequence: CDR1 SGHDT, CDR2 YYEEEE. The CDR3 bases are TGTGCCAGCAGCCCGGGACTAGCGGGGATCACCTACAATGAGCAGTTCTTC. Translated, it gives CASSPGLAGITYNEQFF.

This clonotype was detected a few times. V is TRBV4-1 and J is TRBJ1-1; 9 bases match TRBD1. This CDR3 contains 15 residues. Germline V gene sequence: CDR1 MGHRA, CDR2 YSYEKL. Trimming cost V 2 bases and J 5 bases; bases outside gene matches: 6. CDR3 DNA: TGCGCCAGCAGCCAATTGGGACAGGGAAATACTGAAGCTTTCTTT. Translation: CASSQLGQGNTEAFF.

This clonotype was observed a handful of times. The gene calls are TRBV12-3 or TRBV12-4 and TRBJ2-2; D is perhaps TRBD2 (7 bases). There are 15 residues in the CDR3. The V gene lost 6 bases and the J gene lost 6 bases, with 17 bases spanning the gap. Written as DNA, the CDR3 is TGTGCCAGCAGCCCCTTAGGGGGGGACGCCGGGGAGCTGTTTTTT. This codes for CASSPLGGDAGELFF.

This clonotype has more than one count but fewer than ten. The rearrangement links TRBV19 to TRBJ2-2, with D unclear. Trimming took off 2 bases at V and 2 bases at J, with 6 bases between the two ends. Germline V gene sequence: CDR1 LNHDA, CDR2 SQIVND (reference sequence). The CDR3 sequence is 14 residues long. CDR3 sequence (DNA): TGTGCCAGTAGTATATCAGATAACACCGGGGAGCTGTTTTTT. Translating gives CASSISDNTGELFF.

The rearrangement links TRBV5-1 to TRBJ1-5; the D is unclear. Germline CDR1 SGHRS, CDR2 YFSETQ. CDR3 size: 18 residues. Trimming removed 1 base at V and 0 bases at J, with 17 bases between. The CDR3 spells CASSLRPPTEDSNQPQHF. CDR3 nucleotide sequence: TGCGCCAGCAGCTTGCGACCCCCGACTGAGGATAGCAATCAGCCCCAGCATTTT.